This T cell receptor beta chain was profiled in a study of T cells after yellow fever vaccination. Study-wide context: The fractions with low cell numbers were processed using SMART-Seq v4 Ultra Low Input.

Using its own MiXCR run on the 5' RACE reads, TCRdb lists one record per CDR3 protein. The data contain about 510,000 distinct CDR3 sequences, less than 25% of them singletons. This clonotype was observed a few times. The antigen remains undetermined. The CDR3 contains 14 residues. Germline assignment: CDR1 SGHAT and CDR2 FQNNGV. Trimming stripped 0 bases from V and 4 bases from J, with 8 bases between. Study observations and caveats: Among all clonotypes, a small share was observed in both CD4 and CD8 compartments. The booster response re-showed most primary clones: 96% CD4, approximately 85% CD8.

The chain uses TRBV11-2 and TRBJ2-3; D gene unclear. The TCR was taken from a man between 18 and 29 years old who received the YFV17D yellow fever vaccine. Sequenced material: PBMCs, taken roughly 20 days after the first yellow fever vaccination. The CDR3 here is CASSLERQSDTQYF. In nucleotides, the CDR3 is TGTGCCAGCAGCTTAGAACGGCAGTCAGATACGCAGTATTTT.